This TCR beta chain was identified during a study of early T cells in non-severe SARS-CoV-2 infection. TCRdb processed the 5' RACE reads anew with MiXCR; each CDR3 protein has one entry. The sample holds 65,000 to 70,000 distinct CDR3 sequences, over 9% seen once. Trimming stripped 2 bases from V and 4 bases from J, with 6 bases between. CDR1 is KGHSH, CDR2 LQKENI, per germline. The CDR3 is made up of 12 amino acids. Many counts were recorded for this clonotype. This TCR derives from an adult who was a healthcare worker with PCR-confirmed SARS-CoV-2 infection or an uninfected control (not recorded which). Sequencing was performed on whole blood. The chain recombines TRBV18 with TRBJ2-7; D may be TRBD1 or TRBD2 (5 bases each). The CDR3, as DNA: TGTGCCAGCTCACCAGAGGGGTACGAGCAGTACTTC. This encodes CASSPEGYEQYF.